One sample yielded the 17 T cell receptor beta chains listed below, sequenced in a study of CD8 T cells in Susac syndrome. cDNA came from around 0.5 to 1 ug RNA primed by random hexamers. TCRdb redid the calling of the immunoSEQ multiplex PCR reads with MiXCR, one entry per CDR3 protein. The table includes approximately 200,000 distinct CDR3 sequences, approximately 95% detected once. Sample: CD4+ T cells from PBMCs. The receptors come from a human donor with multiple sclerosis.

J is TRBJ2-1 and V is TRBV5-1; 7 bases match TRBD1. V gave up 5 bases and J gave up 9 bases; unmatched junction bases: 11. CDR3 length: 14 residues. The V gene's germline CDR1 is SGHRS and CDR2 YFSETQ. The CDR3 DNA sequence: TGCGCCAGCAGGGACAGGACGGCTTTGTCTGAGCAGTTCTTC. Protein product: CASRDRTALSEQFF.

The chain uses TRBV20-1 and TRBJ1-5; perhaps TRBD1 as D (6 bases). Trimming removed 4 bases from V and 7 bases from J, with 23 bases in between. The V gene's germline CDR1 is DFQATT and CDR2 SNEGSKA (reference sequence). The CDR3 is 16 residues long. The CDR3 is CSAKLDGDYQGQPQHF. The CDR3 region has the DNA TGCAGTGCTAAACTAGACGGGGACTACCAGGGGCAGCCCCAGCATTTT.

CDR3 DNA sequence: TGCAGCGTGCTTCTTGGGGACGAGCAGTACGTC. This sequence encodes CSVLLGDEQYV. This chain links TRBV29-1 with TRBJ2-7, with D unclear. Germline V gene lookup returns CDR1 SQVTM and CDR2 ANQGSEA. V was cut by 6 bases and J by 5 bases, with 11 bases left in between. This CDR3 contains 11 residues.

The chain uses TRBV30 and TRBJ1-1; D is unclear. The CDR3 has 13 amino acids. The V end lost 2 bases, the J end lost 1 base, and 8 bases lay between the germline ends. Germline V gives CDR1 GTSNPN, CDR2 SVGIG (reference sequence). The CDR3 sequence is CAWSKSANTEAFF. As DNA, the CDR3 is TGTGCCTGGAGTAAGTCCGCGAACACTGAAGCTTTCTTT.

The gene calls are TRBV30 and TRBJ2-4; 7 bases line up with TRBD2. This CDR3 spans 14 amino acids. Trimming at V came to 2 bases and at J to 13 bases, leaving 14 bases not matched to a gene. Germline CDR1 reads GTSNPN; CDR2 reads SVGIG (reference sequence). In DNA form, the CDR3 reads TGTGCCTGGAGTCAAGGAGGGGTTCTAGCGGCCCAGTACTTC. It translates to CAWSQGGVLAAQYF. The full variable domain, with the rest looked up from reference TRBV30 and TRBJ2-4, is SQTIHQWPATLVQPVGSPLSLECTVEGTSNPNLYWYRQAAGRGLQLLFYSVGIGQISSEVPQNLSASRPQDRQFILSSKKLLLSDSGFYLCAWSQGGVLAAQYFGAGTRLSVL.

Here the CDR3 reads CAISETGGRETQYF. The CDR3 coding sequence is TGTGCCATCAGTGAGACAGGGGGAAGAGAGACCCAGTACTTC. V is TRBV10-3 and J is TRBJ2-5, with 8 nucleotides matching TRBD1. V dropped 2 bases and J dropped 4; count of bases not matched to a gene: 3. This CDR3 region has 14 residues. The germline CDR1 and CDR2 sequences are ENHRY and SYGVKD.

The genes are TRBV19 and TRBJ2-7; D is ambiguous. The CDR3 is 13 amino acids. Germline CDR1 LNHDA, CDR2 SQIVND (reference sequence). V gave up 7 bases and J gave up 5 bases, with 15 bases separating them. CDR3 coding DNA: TGTGCCAGTACCTTCGCAGGAATGCACGAGCAGTACTTC. This encodes CASTFAGMHEQYF.

The chain employs TRBV11-2 and TRBJ1-2, with D hard to call. Trimming removed 1 base from V and 6 bases from J, with 6 bases in between. CDR3 size: 12 residues. Germline V CDR1 and CDR2: SGHAT, FQNNGV. CDR3 loop: CASSLGGDGYTF. For the CDR3, the DNA is TGTGCCAGCAGCTTAGGAGGAGATGGCTACACCTTC.

The chain couples TRBV20-1 to TRBJ2-1; D might be TRBD1 (6 bases). The CDR3 runs to 13 residues. Trimming stripped 6 bases from V and 5 bases from J, with 14 bases between. CDR1 and CDR2 (germline): DFQATT, SNEGSKA (reference sequence). The CDR3 here is CSAWTVGDNEQFF. As DNA, the CDR3 is TGCAGTGCCTGGACAGTGGGAGACAATGAGCAGTTCTTC.

This chain links TRBV5-1 with TRBJ2-6, with D uncertain. The ends were cut back, 1 base at V and 0 bases at J, with 8 bases in the middle. Germline V gene data show CDR1 as SGHRS and CDR2 as YFSETQ. The length of the CDR3 is 16 residues. CDR3 sequence (DNA): TGCGCCAGCAGCTTGTTCGGAAGCTCTGGGGCCAACGTCCTGACTTTC. This codes for CASSLFGSSGANVLTF.

The chain joins TRBV18 to TRBJ1-2; D remains unclear. Germline-derived CDR1 and CDR2 are KGHSH and LQKENI. Trimming removed 0 bases from V and 1 base from J, with 9 bases in between. The CDR3 is 15 amino acids. The CDR3 protein is CASSPPNTFNYGYTF. The CDR3 DNA follows: TGTGCCAGCTCACCACCAAACACCTTTAACTATGGCTACACCTTC.

The chain combines TRBV20-1 with TRBJ2-5; D gene unclear. Germline CDR1 DFQATT, CDR2 SNEGSKA (reference sequence). Between the trimmed V and J ends, which lost 3 bases and 5 bases, there was a span of 13 bases. CDR3 length: 13 amino acids. The DNA for the CDR3 is TGCAGTGCTAGTGGTTCCCGGCGGGAGACCCAGTACTTC. Translating gives CSASGSRRETQYF.

The rearrangement links TRBV10-3 to TRBJ1-5; 9 nucleotides agree with TRBD1. The CDR3 consists of 14 residues. Germline trimming cut 10 bases from V and 5 bases from J; bases unmatched to any gene: 9. Germline loops: CDR1 ENHRY, CDR2 SYGVKD. The CDR3 sequence: CATSRDREDQPQHF. The DNA for the CDR3 is TGTGCCACCTCCCGGGACAGGGAGGATCAGCCCCAGCATTTT.

V and J are TRBV5-1 and TRBJ2-3; tentatively, D is TRBD1 or TRBD2 (5 bases each). V was shortened by 3 bases and J by 8 bases, with 16 bases between the two germline ends. This CDR3 region has 14 residues. The germline V gene encodes CDR1 SGHRS and CDR2 YFSETQ. As DNA, the CDR3 is TGCGCCAGCAGCTCGGGGCCCTCGGCAGTTACGCAGTATTTT. It specifies CASSSGPSAVTQYF.

The chain combines TRBV7-9 with TRBJ2-1; TRBD1 might be the D (6 bases). The CDR3 is 15 amino acids. Trimming removed 2 bases at V and 8 bases at J, with 16 bases between. In germline, CDR1 is SEHNR, CDR2 FQNEAQ (reference sequence). The chain's CDR3 is CASSLTGTDGDEQFF. The CDR3 DNA is TGTGCCAGCAGCTTAACAGGGACGGATGGGGATGAGCAGTTCTTC.

The chain joins TRBV4-1 to TRBJ2-1; TRBD1 agrees at 8 bases. The CDR3 has 18 amino acids. After removal of 0 bases from V and 10 bases from J, the junction contained 17 bases not matched to a gene. Germline V lookup: CDR1 MGHRA, CDR2 YSYEKL. The CDR3 protein is CASSQDGATGQGAQEQFF. In DNA, the CDR3 is TGCGCCAGCAGCCAAGATGGGGCTACAGGACAGGGCGCCCAGGAGCAGTTCTTC.

The chain recombines TRBV9 with TRBJ1-2, with D tentatively TRBD1 (6 bases). Trimming shortened V by 4 bases and J by 4 bases, and 14 bases separated the two germline ends. Germline values: CDR1 SGDLS, CDR2 YYNGEE. The CDR3 consists of 14 residues. The chain's CDR3 is CASSTLTGPYGYTF. The CDR3 region has the DNA TGTGCCAGCAGCACCCTGACAGGTCCCTATGGCTACACCTTC. The whole variable domain, filled in from reference TRBV9 and TRBJ1-2, reads DSGVTQTPKHLITATGQRVTLRCSPRSGDLSVYWYQQSLDQGLQFLIQYYNGEERAKGNILERFSAQQFPDLHSELNLSSLELGDSALYFCASSTLTGPYGYTFGSGTRLTVV.